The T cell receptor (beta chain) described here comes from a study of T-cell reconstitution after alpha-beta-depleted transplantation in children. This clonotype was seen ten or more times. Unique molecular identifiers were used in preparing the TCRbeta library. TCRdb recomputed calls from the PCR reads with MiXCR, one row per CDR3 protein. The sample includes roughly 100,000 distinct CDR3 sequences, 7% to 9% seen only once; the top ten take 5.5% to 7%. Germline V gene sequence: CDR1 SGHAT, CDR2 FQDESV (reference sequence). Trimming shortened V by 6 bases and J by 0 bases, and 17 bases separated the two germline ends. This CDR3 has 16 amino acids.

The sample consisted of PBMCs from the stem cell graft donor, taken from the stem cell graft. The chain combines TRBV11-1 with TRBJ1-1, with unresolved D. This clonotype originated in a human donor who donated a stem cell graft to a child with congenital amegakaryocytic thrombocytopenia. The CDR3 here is CASSTHRGEMNTEAFF. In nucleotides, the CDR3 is TGTGCCAGCAGTACCCACCGGGGAGAAATGAACACTGAAGCTTTCTTT.